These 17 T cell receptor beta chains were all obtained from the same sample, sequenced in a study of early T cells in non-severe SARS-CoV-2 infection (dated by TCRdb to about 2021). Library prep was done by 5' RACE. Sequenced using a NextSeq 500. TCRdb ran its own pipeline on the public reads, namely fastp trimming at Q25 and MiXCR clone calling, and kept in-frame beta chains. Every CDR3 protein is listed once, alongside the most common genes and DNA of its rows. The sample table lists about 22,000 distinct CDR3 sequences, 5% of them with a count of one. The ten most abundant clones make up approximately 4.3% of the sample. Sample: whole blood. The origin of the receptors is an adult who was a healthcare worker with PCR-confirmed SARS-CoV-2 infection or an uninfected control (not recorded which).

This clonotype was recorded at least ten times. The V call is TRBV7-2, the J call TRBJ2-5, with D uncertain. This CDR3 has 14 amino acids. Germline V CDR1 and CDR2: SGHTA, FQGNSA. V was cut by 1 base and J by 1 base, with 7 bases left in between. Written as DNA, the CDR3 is TGTGCCAGCAGCTTAGTCGGCATCCAAGAGACCCAGTACTTC. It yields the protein CASSLVGIQETQYF.

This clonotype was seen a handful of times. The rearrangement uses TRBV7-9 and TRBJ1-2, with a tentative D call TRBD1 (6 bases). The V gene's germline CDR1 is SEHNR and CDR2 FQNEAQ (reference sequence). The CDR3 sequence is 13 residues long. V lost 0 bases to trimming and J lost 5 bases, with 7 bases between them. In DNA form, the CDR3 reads TGTGCCAGCAGCTTAGCAGGGGGTTATGGCTACACCTTC. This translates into CASSLAGGYGYTF.

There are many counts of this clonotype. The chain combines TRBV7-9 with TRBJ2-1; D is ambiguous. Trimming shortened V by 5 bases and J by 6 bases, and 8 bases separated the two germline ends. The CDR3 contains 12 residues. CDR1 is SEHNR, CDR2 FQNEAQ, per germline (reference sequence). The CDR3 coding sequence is TGTGCCAGCAGCCTGGAGCCCAATGAGCAGTTCTTC. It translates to CASSLEPNEQFF.

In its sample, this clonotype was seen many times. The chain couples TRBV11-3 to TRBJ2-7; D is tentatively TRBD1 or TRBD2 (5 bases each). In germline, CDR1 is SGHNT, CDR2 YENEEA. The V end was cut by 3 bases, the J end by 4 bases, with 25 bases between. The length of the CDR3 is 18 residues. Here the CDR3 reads CASSFPGTGRVRLYEQYF. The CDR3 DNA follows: TGTGCCAGCAGCTTCCCAGGAACGGGGCGAGTAAGATTATACGAGCAGTACTTC.

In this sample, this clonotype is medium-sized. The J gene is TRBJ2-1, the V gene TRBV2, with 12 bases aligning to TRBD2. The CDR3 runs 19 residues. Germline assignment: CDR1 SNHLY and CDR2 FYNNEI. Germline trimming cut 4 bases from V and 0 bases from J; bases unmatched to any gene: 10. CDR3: CASSVALAGGLRSYNEQFF. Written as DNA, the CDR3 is TGTGCCAGCAGTGTAGCTCTAGCGGGGGGGCTACGCTCCTACAATGAGCAGTTCTTC.

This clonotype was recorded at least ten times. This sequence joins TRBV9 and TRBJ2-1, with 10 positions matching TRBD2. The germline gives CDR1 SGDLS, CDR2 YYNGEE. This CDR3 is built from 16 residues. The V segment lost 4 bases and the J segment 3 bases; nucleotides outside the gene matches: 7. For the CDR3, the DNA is TGTGCCAGCAGCCCACCAACTAGCGGGATCTACAATGAGCAGTTCTTC. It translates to CASSPPTSGIYNEQFF. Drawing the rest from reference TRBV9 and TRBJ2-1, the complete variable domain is DSGVTQTPKHLITATGQRVTLRCSPRSGDLSVYWYQQSLDQGLQFLIQYYNGEERAKGNILERFSAQQFPDLHSELNLSSLELGDSALYFCASSPPTSGIYNEQFFGPGTRLTVL.

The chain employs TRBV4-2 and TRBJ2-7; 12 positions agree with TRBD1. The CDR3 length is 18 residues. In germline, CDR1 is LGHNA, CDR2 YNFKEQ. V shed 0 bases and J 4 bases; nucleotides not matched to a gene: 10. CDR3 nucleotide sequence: TGTGCCAGCAGCCAAGAGGCCCTACCGGGACAGGGGGCTTACGAGCAGTACTTC. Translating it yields CASSQEALPGQGAYEQYF.

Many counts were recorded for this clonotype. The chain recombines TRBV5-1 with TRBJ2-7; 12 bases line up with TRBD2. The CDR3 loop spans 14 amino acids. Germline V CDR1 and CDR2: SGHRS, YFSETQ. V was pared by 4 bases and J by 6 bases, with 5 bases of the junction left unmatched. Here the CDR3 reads CASSLGLAGFEQYF. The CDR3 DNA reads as TGCGCCAGCAGCCTGGGACTAGCGGGCTTCGAGCAGTACTTC.

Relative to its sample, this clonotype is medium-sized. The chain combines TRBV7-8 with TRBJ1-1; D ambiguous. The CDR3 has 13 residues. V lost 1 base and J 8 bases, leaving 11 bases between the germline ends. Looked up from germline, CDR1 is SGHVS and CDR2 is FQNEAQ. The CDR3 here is CASSLVLAGEAFF. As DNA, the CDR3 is TGTGCCAGCAGCTTAGTGTTGGCGGGGGAAGCTTTCTTT.

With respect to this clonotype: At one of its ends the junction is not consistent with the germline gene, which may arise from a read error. In DNA, the CDR3 is TGTGCCAGCAGAACCAGGGGGCCTTCTGAAAACACCATATATTTT. This translates into CASRTRGPSENTIYF. The chain recombines TRBV28 with TRBJ1-3, with 8 nucleotides matching TRBD1. The CDR3 is made up of 15 amino acids. Per germline, CDR1 MDHEN and CDR2 SYDVKM.

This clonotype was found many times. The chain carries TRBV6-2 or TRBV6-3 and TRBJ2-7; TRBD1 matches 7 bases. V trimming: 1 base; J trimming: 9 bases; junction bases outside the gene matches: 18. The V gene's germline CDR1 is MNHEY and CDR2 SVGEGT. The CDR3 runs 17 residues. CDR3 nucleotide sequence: TGTGCCAGCAGTTACTTGAGCTCGACAGGGCTTCCTCTCGGGCAGTACTTC. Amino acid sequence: CASSYLSSTGLPLGQYF.

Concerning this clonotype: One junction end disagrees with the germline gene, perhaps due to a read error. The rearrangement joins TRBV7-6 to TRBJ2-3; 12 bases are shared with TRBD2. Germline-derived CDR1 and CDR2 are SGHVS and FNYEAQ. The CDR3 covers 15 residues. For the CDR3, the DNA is TGTGCCACCAGCCTAGCGGGGGGGCCTACAGATACGCAGTATTTT. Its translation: CATSLAGGPTDTQYF.

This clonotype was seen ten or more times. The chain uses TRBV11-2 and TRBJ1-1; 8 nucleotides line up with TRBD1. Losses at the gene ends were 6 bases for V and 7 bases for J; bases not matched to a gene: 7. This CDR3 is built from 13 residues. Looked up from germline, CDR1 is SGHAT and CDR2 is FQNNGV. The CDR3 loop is CASSDRGGIEAFF. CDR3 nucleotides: TGTGCCAGCAGTGACAGGGGCGGGATTGAAGCTTTCTTT.

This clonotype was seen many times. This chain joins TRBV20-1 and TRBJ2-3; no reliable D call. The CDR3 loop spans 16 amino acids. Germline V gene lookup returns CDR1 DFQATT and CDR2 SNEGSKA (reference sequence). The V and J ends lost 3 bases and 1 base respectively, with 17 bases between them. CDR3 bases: TGCAGTGCTAGGGGTACGGGCCCGGCGGGCACAGATACGCAGTATTTT. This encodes CSARGTGPAGTDTQYF.

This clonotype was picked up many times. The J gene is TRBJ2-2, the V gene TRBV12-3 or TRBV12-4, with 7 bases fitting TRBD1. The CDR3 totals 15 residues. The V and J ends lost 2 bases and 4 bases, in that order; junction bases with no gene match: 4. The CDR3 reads CASSLPGGPTGELFF. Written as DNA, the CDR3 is TGTGCCAGCAGTTTACCAGGGGGTCCCACCGGGGAGCTGTTTTTT.

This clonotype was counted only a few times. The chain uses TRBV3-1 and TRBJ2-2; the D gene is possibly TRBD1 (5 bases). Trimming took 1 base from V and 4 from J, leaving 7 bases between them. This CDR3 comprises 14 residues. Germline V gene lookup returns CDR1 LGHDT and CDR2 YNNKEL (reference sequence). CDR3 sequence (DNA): TGTGCCAGCAGCCAAGGTGGGGCCACCGGGGAGCTGTTTTTT. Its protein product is CASSQGGATGELFF. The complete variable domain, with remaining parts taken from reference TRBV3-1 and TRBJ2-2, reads DTAVSQTPKYLVTQMGNDKSIKCEQNLGHDTMYWYKQDSKKFLKIMFSYNNKELIINETVPNRFSPKSPDKAHLNLHINSLELGDSAVYFCASSQGGATGELFFGEGSRLTVL.

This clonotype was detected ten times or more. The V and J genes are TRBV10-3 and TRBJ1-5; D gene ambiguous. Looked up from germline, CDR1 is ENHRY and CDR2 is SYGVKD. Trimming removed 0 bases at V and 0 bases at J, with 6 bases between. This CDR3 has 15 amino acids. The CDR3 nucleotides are TGTGCCATCAGTGAGTCACGGGATAGCAATCAGCCCCAGCATTTT. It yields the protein CAISESRDSNQPQHF.